The 26 T cell receptor beta chains in this list originate from one sample, sequenced in a study of blood T cell repertoires in COVID-19. Here immunoSEQ multiplex PCR was the method, and the copy in TCRdb shows in-frame clones only, minus some. Here the sample spans around 200,000 clones, around 81% being singletons. Sequenced: peripheral blood. Every receptor here comes from a human donor with acute or convalescent COVID-19. The donor label of this sample is uncertain.

The gene calls are TRBV5-6 and TRBJ2-7; 8 bases match TRBD1. J gave up 0 bases and V 4 bases, and 6 bases lay outside the gene matches. The CDR3 covers 15 residues. CDR1 SGHDT and CDR2 YYEEEE come from the germline V gene. In nucleotides, the CDR3 is TGTGCCAGCAGCCATCCGGGACAGGCCTCCTACGAGCAGTACTTC. Translating it yields CASSHPGQASYEQYF. Filled out from reference TRBV5-6 and TRBJ2-7, the complete variable domain reads DAGVTQSPTHLIKTRGQQVTLRCSPKSGHDTVSWYQQALGQGPQFIFQYYEEEERQRGNFPDRFSGHQFPNYSSELNVNALLLGDSALYLCASSHPGQASYEQYFGPGTRLTVT.

This clone showed up just once. This rearrangement joins TRBV28 to TRBJ1-2; TRBD1 aligns across 8 bases. V shed 6 bases, J shed 4 bases, and the junction held 10 bases outside the gene matches. This CDR3 has 15 residues. Germline lookup yields CDR1 MDHEN and CDR2 SYDVKM. This chain's CDR3 is CASSSGSDRGYGYTF. In DNA, the CDR3 is TGTGCCAGCAGCTCTGGATCTGACAGGGGCTATGGCTACACCTTC.

The V call is TRBV6-2 or TRBV6-3, the J call TRBJ1-5; 10 nucleotides agree with TRBD1. The CDR3 is 17 amino acids. The germline gives CDR1 MNHEY, CDR2 SVGEGT. The ends lost 6 bases at V and 2 bases at J; junction bases unmatched: 10. CDR3 loop: CASSDGQGGSGNQPQHF. The CDR3 coding sequence is TGTGCCAGCAGCGACGGACAGGGGGGATCGGGCAATCAGCCCCAGCATTTT.

The CDR3 spells CASSPQTRGNEAFF. DNA of the CDR3: TGTGCCAGCAGTCCACAGACCCGGGGGAATGAAGCTTTCTTT. V gene TRBV7-9 combines with J gene TRBJ1-1, with D tentatively TRBD1 (5 bases). The CDR3 runs 14 residues. CDR1 is SEHNR and CDR2 is FQNEAQ in the germline V gene (reference sequence). Deletions cut 6 bases from V and 7 bases from J, with 18 bases between. Full variable domain (missing parts from reference TRBV7-9 and TRBJ1-1): DTGVSQNPRHKITKRGQNVTFRCDPISEHNRLYWYRQTLGQGPEFLTYFQNEAQLEKSRLLSDRFSAERPKGSFSTLEIQRTEQGDSAMYLCASSPQTRGNEAFFGQGTRLTVV.

V gene TRBV12-5 combines with J gene TRBJ2-2; 7 bases agree with TRBD1. This CDR3 is built from 17 residues. J was trimmed by 8 bases and V by 4 bases; bases with no gene match: 16. Germline assignment: CDR1 LGHNT and CDR2 FRNRAP. This CDR3 reads CASGYPPGQLTPGELFF. CDR3 DNA sequence: TGTGCTAGTGGTTACCCTCCGGGACAGCTAACACCTGGGGAGCTGTTTTTT. Drawing the rest from reference TRBV12-5 and TRBJ2-2, the complete variable domain is DARVTQTPRHKVTEMGQEVTMRCQPILGHNTVFWYRQTMMQGLELLAYFRNRAPLDDSGMPKDRFSAEMPDATLATLKIQPSEPRDSAVYFCASGYPPGQLTPGELFFGEGSRLTVL.

The genes are TRBV7-9 and TRBJ1-5; the D gene is possibly TRBD1 (6 bases). This CDR3 comprises 16 residues. With 4 bases removed from V and 4 bases from J, the gap between germline ends came to 17 bases. Germline assignment: CDR1 SEHNR and CDR2 FQNEAQ (reference sequence). The CDR3 reads CASSSLSGTINQPQHF. In nucleotides, the CDR3 is TGTGCCAGCAGCTCCCTCTCCGGGACAATTAATCAGCCCCAGCATTTT.

The chain is built from TRBV29-1 and TRBJ1-4; possibly TRBD1 for D (5 bases). The length of the CDR3 is 13 residues. Trimming stripped 7 bases from V and 0 bases from J, with 9 bases between. Germline CDR1 is SQVTM and CDR2 is ANQGSEA. The CDR3 DNA reads TGCAGCGGGGGAGGGGCAACTAATGAAAAACTGTTTTTT. This sequence encodes CSGGGATNEKLFF.

V is TRBV5-6 and J is TRBJ1-5, with D tentatively TRBD1 (5 bases). Trimming left V 5 bases short and J 9 bases short, with 15 bases between. CDR3 length: 13 residues. CDR1 SGHDT and CDR2 YYEEEE come from the germline V gene. CDR3 protein: CASSWGEALPQHF. The CDR3, as DNA: TGTGCCAGCAGTTGGGGGGAAGCCCTGCCCCAGCATTTT.

This chain joins TRBV19 and TRBJ2-4; tentatively, D is TRBD1 (6 bases). Trimming left V 7 bases short and J 2 bases short, with 9 bases between. In germline, CDR1 is LNHDA, CDR2 SQIVND (reference sequence). The CDR3 runs to 13 residues. In DNA form, the CDR3 reads TGTGCCAGTATAGGGGGTCCCAAAAACATTCAGTACTTC. Its protein product is CASIGGPKNIQYF.

The chain employs TRBV27 and TRBJ2-1, with 13 bases matching TRBD2. The germline V gene has CDR1 MNHEY and CDR2 SMNVEV (reference sequence). The CDR3 has 17 amino acids. Germline trimming cut 6 bases from V and 7 bases from J; bases unmatched to any gene: 12. The CDR3 bases are TGTGCCAGCAGACACTACACTAGCGGGAGGGCCGAGAATGAGCAGTTCTTC. Translated, it gives CASRHYTSGRAENEQFF.

The V gene is TRBV19, the J gene TRBJ1-3; a possible D gene is TRBD1 (5 bases). The CDR3 totals 13 residues. V dropped 10 bases and J dropped 0 bases, with 10 bases sitting between them. CDR1 is LNHDA and CDR2 is SQIVND in the germline V gene (reference sequence). CDR3 amino acids: CATEGVSGNTIYF. Here the CDR3 DNA reads TGTGCCACCGAAGGGGTCTCTGGAAACACCATATATTTT.

The V call is TRBV5-6, the J call TRBJ1-1; no firm D call. The CDR3 runs 15 residues. V shed 4 bases and J shed 1 base, with 14 bases lying between them. Germline V gene lookup returns CDR1 SGHDT and CDR2 YYEEEE. In DNA, the CDR3 is TGTGCCAGCAGCCACAGTCAAACCGGGAACACTGAAGCTTTCTTT. Its protein is CASSHSQTGNTEAFF.

The rearrangement uses TRBV6-5 and TRBJ2-7, with a possible D match to TRBD2 (6 bases). CDR3 length equals 14 residues. V lost 7 bases and J lost 6, with 19 bases in between. Germline CDR1 and CDR2: MNHEY and SVGAGI. The CDR3 spells CASTSHGGSPEQYF. CDR3 nucleotide sequence: TGTGCCAGCACCTCCCACGGAGGGTCCCCCGAGCAGTACTTC.

Regarding this clone: Germline is not matched at one junction end, which may reflect a read error. V gene TRBV6-6 combines with J gene TRBJ1-5; D is unresolved. Germline lookup yields CDR1 MNHNY and CDR2 SVGAGI (reference sequence). The CDR3 has 13 residues. The CDR3 protein is CASEEAGKQPQHF. As DNA, the CDR3 is TGTGCCAGCGAAGAAGCAGGCAAACAGCCCCAGCATTTT.

This rearrangement joins TRBV7-2 to TRBJ1-2; D remains ambiguous. From germline, CDR1 is SGHTA and CDR2 FQGNSA. V lost 1 base and J 4 bases, leaving 16 bases between the germline ends. CDR3 length: 16 residues. As DNA, the CDR3 is TGTGCCAGCAGCTTAGTCGAGACACCGATTTCCTATGGCTACACCTTC. Encoded protein: CASSLVETPISYGYTF. Variable domain in full (rest from reference TRBV7-2 and TRBJ1-2): GAGVSQSPSNKVTEKGKDVELRCDPISGHTALYWYRQSLGQGLEFLIYFQGNSAPDKSGLPSDRFSAERTGGSVSTLTIQRTQQEDSAVYLCASSLVETPISYGYTFGSGTRLTVV.

The J gene is TRBJ1-2, the V gene TRBV19, with 7 bases that match TRBD1. With 0 bases clipped from V and 3 bases from J, the junction kept 4 bases outside the gene matches. Looked up from germline, CDR1 is LNHDA and CDR2 is SQIVND (reference sequence). The CDR3 is made up of 15 amino acids. CDR3 residues: CASSIDSGTDYGYTF. In DNA, the CDR3 is TGTGCCAGTAGTATAGATTCCGGGACAGACTATGGCTACACCTTC.

The CDR3 spells CASSSVTGVVAYEQYF. CDR3 sequence (DNA): TGTGCCAGCAGTTCCGTAACAGGGGTCGTGGCCTACGAGCAGTACTTC. The chain links TRBV6-6 to TRBJ2-7; TRBD1 matches 7 bases. The CDR3 is 16 residues long. Per the germline V gene, CDR1 is MNHNY and CDR2 is SVGAGI (reference sequence). The junction had 11 bases not matched to a gene; V was cut back by 4 bases and J by 2 bases.

The chain has TRBV6-6 and TRBJ2-5; D not resolved. Trimming took off 8 bases at V and 4 bases at J, with 14 bases between the two ends. Germline lookup yields CDR1 MNHNY and CDR2 SVGAGI (reference sequence). The CDR3 is 13 residues long. CDR3 DNA sequence: TGTGCCAGCCACTCTAGTTATGTAGAGACCCAGTACTTC. This translates into CASHSSYVETQYF.

The chain employs TRBV5-1 and TRBJ1-5; D not certain. V was trimmed by 2 bases and J by 5 bases, leaving 8 bases between them. This CDR3 has 13 amino acids. Germline CDR1 and CDR2: SGHRS and YFSETQ. CDR3 sequence reads: CASSFNTDQPQHF. In nucleotides, the CDR3 is TGCGCCAGCAGCTTTAATACGGATCAGCCCCAGCATTTT.

The chain recombines TRBV7-9 with TRBJ1-6; 7 bases are a match to TRBD1. The V segment lost 4 bases and the J segment 7 bases; nucleotides outside the gene matches: 7. The CDR3 is 15 residues long. CDR1 and CDR2 (germline): SEHNR, FQNEAQ (reference sequence). CDR3 nucleotide sequence: TGTGCCAGCAGCTCATCGGGACAGACGAATTCACCCCTCCACTTT. As protein: CASSSSGQTNSPLHF.

The sample holds one count of this clone. CDR3 DNA: TGTGCCAGCAGCCTCCGCTTCGCTCACAGTTCTAATGAAAAACTGTTTTTT. It translates to CASSLRFAHSSNEKLFF. The chain combines TRBV7-6 with TRBJ1-4; no firm D call. This CDR3 spans 17 amino acids. Trimming stripped 5 bases from V and 3 bases from J, with 19 bases between. Looked up from germline, CDR1 is SGHVS and CDR2 is FNYEAQ.

The V and J genes are TRBV7-9 and TRBJ1-2, with TRBD1 matching over 9 bases. In germline, CDR1 is SEHNR, CDR2 FQNEAQ (reference sequence). V was clipped by 5 bases and J by 5 bases; unmatched bases: 9. CDR3 length: 15 amino acids. CDR3: CASSPPRTGVYGYTF. The DNA of the CDR3 is TGTGCCAGCAGCCCTCCCCGGACAGGGGTTTATGGCTACACCTTC.

The rearrangement joins TRBV28 to TRBJ2-7; 9 bases fit TRBD1. The CDR3 extends over 14 amino acids. After removal of 6 bases from V and 2 bases from J, the junction contained 5 bases not matched to a gene. Germline assignment: CDR1 MDHEN and CDR2 SYDVKM. CDR3 amino acids: CASRDRGGAYEQYF. The CDR3 bases are TGTGCCAGCAGGGACAGGGGAGGTGCCTACGAGCAGTACTTC.

The chain recombines TRBV30 with TRBJ2-3, with D possibly TRBD2 on 5 matching bases. Germline V lookup: CDR1 GTSNPN, CDR2 SVGIG (reference sequence). The CDR3 contains 17 residues. The V and J ends lost 5 bases and 0 bases respectively, with 21 bases between them. For the CDR3, the DNA is TGTGCCTGGGATTCTGGAGATGGACTTCCTAGCACAGATACGCAGTATTTT. Translated: CAWDSGDGLPSTDTQYF.

The gene calls are TRBV11-2 and TRBJ1-5; D remains unclear. Trimming removed 3 bases at V and 6 bases at J, with 9 bases between. From germline, CDR1 is SGHAT and CDR2 FQNNGV. This CDR3 comprises 13 residues. CDR3 sequence: CASSLAGGQPQHF. The CDR3 DNA sequence: TGTGCCAGCAGCTTGGCGGGAGGTCAGCCCCAGCATTTT.

To note about this clone: At one end the junction does not follow the germline gene, possibly because of a read error. Other DNA variants within this sample encode the same CDR3. This chain uses TRBV5-1 with TRBJ1-1; 9 bases are a match to TRBD1. The CDR3 contains 15 residues. CDR1 is SGHRS and CDR2 is YFSETQ in the germline V gene. CDR3 amino acids: CASSLGQGMNTEAFF. DNA for the CDR3: TGCGCCAGCAGTTTGGGACAGGGCATGAACACTGAAGCTTTCTTT.